Each of the 25 T cell receptor beta chains below was sequenced from the same sample in a study of PD-1 blockade in classical Hodgkin lymphoma. Indicated time point: newly diagnosed, previously untreated cHL patient sample. Researchers report purifying CD4+ T cells from thawed PBMCs by magnetic negative selection. The repertoire was sequenced with immunoSEQ multiplex PCR; TCRdb's copy has only in-frame clones and lacks some. The data show tens of thousands of clones, approximately 89% seen once. The specimen sequenced was CD4+ T cells from blood. Every receptor here comes from a human donor with classical Hodgkin lymphoma.

This rearrangement joins TRBV4-3 to TRBJ2-2, with a possible D match to TRBD1 (6 bases). Trimming shortened V by 4 bases and J by 7 bases, and 13 bases separated the two germline ends. This CDR3 has 14 amino acids. Germline V gene data show CDR1 as LGHNA and CDR2 as YSLEER. The CDR3 sequence is CASSREQGYGELFF. The CDR3 DNA reads TGCGCCAGCAGCCGAGAACAGGGATACGGGGAGCTGTTTTTT.

Written as DNA, the CDR3 is TGTGCCAGCACCGCCTTGGCCGTGGCACCTAACACTGAAGCTTTCTTT. Protein sequence: CASTALAVAPNTEAFF. The J gene is TRBJ1-1, the V gene TRBV5-5; D gene unclear. The CDR3 length is 16 residues. Trimming cost V 6 bases and J 2 bases, with 20 bases left between them. Germline loops: CDR1 SGHKS, CDR2 YYEKEE (reference sequence).

The chain is built from TRBV30 and TRBJ2-5; D gene uncertain. The germline CDR1 and CDR2 sequences are GTSNPN and SVGIG (reference sequence). CDR3 length: 11 residues. Trimming shortened V by 2 bases and J by 5 bases, and 6 bases separated the two germline ends. The CDR3 region is CAWSPRETQYF. CDR3 nucleotide sequence: TGTGCCTGGAGTCCCAGGGAGACCCAGTACTTC. The full variable domain, rest sourced from reference TRBV30 and TRBJ2-5, is SQTIHQWPATLVQPVGSPLSLECTVEGTSNPNLYWYRQAAGRGLQLLFYSVGIGQISSEVPQNLSASRPQDRQFILSSKKLLLSDSGFYLCAWSPRETQYFGPGTRLLVL.

The chain recombines TRBV7-2 with TRBJ2-3; D not certain. The germline V gene has CDR1 SGHTA and CDR2 FQGNSA. CDR3 size: 15 residues. Trimming took off 2 bases at V and 0 bases at J, with 9 bases between the two ends. CDR3 sequence reads: CASSLQKSSTDTQYF. For the CDR3, the DNA is TGTGCCAGCAGCTTACAGAAATCTAGCACAGATACGCAGTATTTT.

The chain couples TRBV5-6 to TRBJ2-4, with 7 bases that match TRBD1. J gave up 6 bases and V 3 bases, and 9 bases lay outside the gene matches. The V gene's germline CDR1 is SGHDT and CDR2 YYEEEE. This CDR3 has 15 residues. DNA of the CDR3: TGTGCCAGCAGCTCCCCGACAGGGCCGAGAAACATTCAGTACTTC. This codes for CASSSPTGPRNIQYF.

This chain connects TRBV9 to TRBJ1-2; no definite D call. The germline V and J ends were trimmed by 0 bases and 5 bases, with 17 bases remaining between them. Germline assignment: CDR1 SGDLS and CDR2 YYNGEE. The length of the CDR3 is 16 residues. CDR3 amino acids: CASSVDEGRRGYGYTF. The CDR3 DNA reads as TGTGCCAGCAGCGTAGATGAAGGAAGACGAGGGTATGGCTACACCTTC.

This chain joins TRBV18 and TRBJ1-2, with D possibly being TRBD1 (5 bases). The V gene lost 1 base and the J gene lost 5 bases, with 11 bases spanning the gap. CDR1 KGHSH and CDR2 LQKENI come from the germline V gene. The CDR3 extends over 14 amino acids. The CDR3 DNA follows: TGTGCCAGCTCACCACAGGGGTATAGGTATGGCTACACCTTC. Translated: CASSPQGYRYGYTF.

J is TRBJ2-1 and V is TRBV10-3, with 7 bases identical to TRBD2. Germline V gene lookup returns CDR1 ENHRY and CDR2 SYGVKD. J gave up 9 bases and V 3 bases, and 8 bases lay outside the gene matches. The CDR3 sequence is 14 residues long. The CDR3 DNA is TGTGCCATCAGTGAAATGGCGGGGGTAGGTGAGCAGTTCTTC. Translating it yields CAISEMAGVGEQFF.

The V gene is TRBV30, the J gene TRBJ2-7; TRBD2 aligns across 7 bases. There are 14 residues in the CDR3. Per the germline V gene, CDR1 is GTSNPN and CDR2 is SVGIG (reference sequence). After removal of 1 base from V and 5 bases from J, the junction contained 8 bases not matched to a gene. CDR3 DNA sequence: TGTGCCTGGAGTGGGGGGGGGAGTGACAACGAGCAGTACTTC. This sequence encodes CAWSGGGSDNEQYF. Together with reference TRBV30 and TRBJ2-7, the CDR3 gives the full variable domain: SQTIHQWPATLVQPVGSPLSLECTVEGTSNPNLYWYRQAAGRGLQLLFYSVGIGQISSEVPQNLSASRPQDRQFILSSKKLLLSDSGFYLCAWSGGGSDNEQYFGPGTRLTVT.

The table lists this clone with a few counts. The chain joins TRBV28 to TRBJ1-1; the D gene is possibly TRBD1 (5 bases). CDR1 and CDR2 (germline): MDHEN, SYDVKM. The CDR3 is 13 amino acids. V was pared by 6 bases and J by 8 bases, with 16 bases between. The CDR3 region has the DNA TGTGCCAGCAGATCTGGCGGGACGGCCGAAGCTTTCTTT. Translation: CASRSGGTAEAFF. The whole variable domain, remainder taken from reference TRBV28 and TRBJ1-1, is DVKVTQSSRYLVKRTGEKVFLECVQDMDHENMFWYRQDPGLGLRLIYFSYDVKMKEKGDIPEGYSVSREKKERFSLILESASTNQTSMYLCASRSGGTAEAFFGQGTRLTVV.

This chain uses TRBV10-3 with TRBJ2-7; D unresolved. The CDR3 length is 14 residues. Germline-derived CDR1 and CDR2 are ENHRY and SYGVKD. V gave up 7 bases and J gave up 0 bases, with 13 bases separating them. The CDR3 DNA reads as TGTGCCATCAAGGTTAACGGAGACTCCTACGAGCAGTACTTC. Translating gives CAIKVNGDSYEQYF.

V and J are TRBV7-2 and TRBJ2-7; D remains ambiguous. The V gene lost 1 base and the J gene lost 4 bases, with 11 bases spanning the gap. Looked up from germline, CDR1 is SGHTA and CDR2 is FQGNSA. The CDR3 spans 14 residues. CDR3 DNA: TGTGCCAGCAGCTTAGAGGCCCTCCCATACGAGCAGTACTTC. Translating gives CASSLEALPYEQYF.

This clone was counted a single time. V and J are TRBV30 and TRBJ1-2, with D perhaps matching TRBD1 (6 bases). CDR1 and CDR2 from the germline V gene are GTSNPN and SVGIG (reference sequence). Trimming removed 0 bases at V and 7 bases at J, with 6 bases between. The CDR3 length is 11 residues. The CDR3 spells CAWSVGGGYTF. CDR3 coding DNA: TGTGCCTGGAGTGTAGGGGGTGGCTACACCTTC.

V usage is TRBV30 and J usage is TRBJ1-2; D ambiguous. With 1 base removed from V and 6 bases from J, the gap between germline ends came to 6 bases. This CDR3 contains 11 residues. CDR1 is GTSNPN, CDR2 SVGIG, per germline (reference sequence). The CDR3 here is CAWSAGDGYTF. In DNA, the CDR3 is TGTGCCTGGAGTGCCGGGGATGGCTACACCTTC.

The chain combines TRBV7-2 with TRBJ1-1, with 10 bases aligning to TRBD1. After removal of 5 bases from V and 5 bases from J, the junction contained 8 bases not matched to a gene. The CDR3 contains 15 residues. Germline V CDR1 and CDR2: SGHTA, FQGNSA. CDR3 bases: TGTGCCAGCAGCCTCCGGACAGGGGGAGCGACTGAAGCTTTCTTT. This translates into CASSLRTGGATEAFF.

The CDR3 DNA reads as TGTGCCAGCAGCTTAGCCCCCGGGACTAGCGTCCTGTTGGATACGCAGTATTTT. This codes for CASSLAPGTSVLLDTQYF. The chain combines TRBV7-9 with TRBJ2-3; 10 nucleotides agree with TRBD2. V shed 0 bases and J 6 bases; nucleotides not matched to a gene: 12. Germline CDR1 and CDR2: SEHNR and FQNEAQ (reference sequence). The CDR3 loop spans 18 amino acids.

The chain carries TRBV6-6 and TRBJ2-5, with 7 bases lining up with TRBD1. V was pared by 4 bases and J by 4 bases, with 9 bases of the junction left unmatched. Germline CDR1 reads MNHNY; CDR2 reads SVGAGI (reference sequence). The CDR3 has 15 residues. The CDR3 nucleotides are TGTGCCAGCAGTTTCGTGACAGGGTTCGCAGAGACCCAGTACTTC. Protein sequence: CASSFVTGFAETQYF.

This clone is a singleton in its sample. The chain employs TRBV7-2 and TRBJ2-1; D gene ambiguous. This CDR3 is built from 12 residues. CDR1 is SGHTA, CDR2 FQGNSA, per germline. V lost 2 bases to trimming and J lost 8 bases, with 7 bases between them. CDR3 residues: CASSLSSDEQFF. CDR3 sequence (DNA): TGTGCCAGCAGCTTAAGCAGCGATGAGCAGTTCTTC.

The chain couples TRBV4-3 to TRBJ2-7; D is uncertain. The V end was cut by 2 bases, the J end by 0 bases, with 8 bases between. The CDR3 spans 14 residues. Germline V gene lookup returns CDR1 LGHNA and CDR2 YSLEER. The CDR3 region has the DNA TGCGCCAGCAGCCAAAAGTATCCCTCCTACGAGCAGTACTTC. This sequence encodes CASSQKYPSYEQYF.

CDR3 DNA: TGTGCCAGCAGCTTACAGCGGGAAACTGAGCAGTTCTTC. Amino acid sequence: CASSLQRETEQFF. This chain joins TRBV11-3 and TRBJ2-1, with 7 bases identical to TRBD2. The germline V gene has CDR1 SGHNT and CDR2 YENEEA. The CDR3 extends over 13 amino acids. The J segment lost 9 bases and the V segment lost 2 bases, leaving 4 bases of the junction unmatched.

This chain connects TRBV30 to TRBJ2-7; D unresolved. From germline, CDR1 is GTSNPN and CDR2 SVGIG (reference sequence). The CDR3 is made up of 14 amino acids. The V gene lost 2 bases and the J gene lost 5 bases, with 16 bases spanning the gap. The CDR3 sequence: CAWSFSPQAHEQYF. CDR3 nucleotides: TGTGCCTGGAGTTTCTCCCCCCAGGCCCACGAGCAGTACTTC.

The CDR3, as DNA: TGTGCCTGGAGTGGGGGGGCTCTCGGGTTTACACGGATATATTTT. Its translation: CAWSGGALGFTRIYF. The chain employs TRBV30 and TRBJ1-3; D may be TRBD1 (6 bases). The germline V and J ends were trimmed by 1 base and 13 bases, with 23 bases remaining between them. The germline CDR1 and CDR2 sequences are GTSNPN and SVGIG (reference sequence). The CDR3 has 15 amino acids.

This clone has more than one count but fewer than ten. J is TRBJ2-7 and V is TRBV2; 10 nucleotides line up with TRBD1. V shed 10 bases and J 7 bases; nucleotides not matched to a gene: 10. The CDR3 has 13 residues. The germline V gene encodes CDR1 SNHLY and CDR2 FYNNEI. In nucleotides, the CDR3 is TGTGCCACCTCCGGACAGGGGGTTGGGGAGCAGTACTTC. This translates into CATSGQGVGEQYF.

The V and J genes are TRBV19 and TRBJ1-6, with a weak D call TRBD1 (6 bases). Trimming removed 3 bases at V and 8 bases at J, with 11 bases between. Germline CDR1 reads LNHDA; CDR2 reads SQIVND (reference sequence). CDR3 length equals 14 residues. Written as DNA, the CDR3 is TGTGCCAGTAGTATTTTATCAGGGGATTCACCCCTCCACTTT. This gives the protein CASSILSGDSPLHF.

The V and J genes are TRBV4-3 and TRBJ2-3, with D tentatively TRBD2 (6 bases). The germline V gene has CDR1 LGHNA and CDR2 YSLEER. The CDR3 covers 15 residues. Trimming took 3 bases from V and 5 from J, leaving 15 bases between them. The CDR3 DNA sequence: TGCGCCAGCAGCCAGTCCCACGGGGGAATAGATACGCAGTATTTT. This sequence encodes CASSQSHGGIDTQYF.